This paragraph covers one T cell receptor beta chain sequence. This sample is drawn from a study of cytomegalovirus exposure and HLA in healthy donors. The PCR made use of 60 Vbeta and 13 Jbeta primers. TCRdb's table, derived via immunoSEQ multiplex PCR, lists solely in-frame clones and lacks some. This repertoire shows about 160,000 clones, approximately 80% found once; its top ten account for 2.2%. Sequencing was carried out using PBMCs. The receptor comes from a man aged 50 or older in good health and CMV-seropositive.

CDR3 region: CASSNRGQGYNEQFF. CDR3 bases: TGTGCCAGCAGCAACAGGGGTCAGGGCTACAATGAGCAGTTCTTC. V gene TRBV7-6 combines with J gene TRBJ2-1, with 7 nucleotides matching TRBD1. J gave up 3 bases and V 5 bases, and 7 bases lay outside the gene matches. From germline, CDR1 is SGHVS and CDR2 FNYEAQ. There are 15 residues in the CDR3.